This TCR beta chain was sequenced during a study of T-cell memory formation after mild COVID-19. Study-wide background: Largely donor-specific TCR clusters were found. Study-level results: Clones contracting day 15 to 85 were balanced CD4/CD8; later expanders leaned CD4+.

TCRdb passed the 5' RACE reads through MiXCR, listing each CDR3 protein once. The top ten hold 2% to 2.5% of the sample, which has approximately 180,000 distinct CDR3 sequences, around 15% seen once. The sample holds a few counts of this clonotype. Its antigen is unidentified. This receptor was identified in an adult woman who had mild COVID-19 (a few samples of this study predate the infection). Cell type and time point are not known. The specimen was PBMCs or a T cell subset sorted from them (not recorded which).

The CDR3: CSARVGEKLFF. Written as DNA, the CDR3 is TGCAGTGCACGGGTGGGTGAAAAACTGTTTTTT. This chain links TRBV20-1 with TRBJ1-4; D remains ambiguous. This CDR3 spans 11 amino acids. V lost 6 bases and J lost 7, with 9 bases in between. Germline CDR1 is DFQATT and CDR2 is SNEGSKA (reference sequence).